The present T cell receptor (beta chain) was sequenced within a study of CD8 T cells in Susac syndrome. RNA in amounts of roughly 0.5 to 1 ug was reverse transcribed with random hexamers. MiXCR, applied by TCRdb to the immunoSEQ multiplex PCR reads, yields one record per CDR3 protein. The top ten clones hold about 0.3% of a sample with more than 75,000 distinct CDR3 sequences, around 94% of them seen once. CDR1 is SGHAT and CDR2 is FQNNGV in the germline V gene. The CDR3 sequence is 15 residues long. TCR beta from blood CD8+ and CD4+ T cells was sequenced. Note on this clonotype: The junction differs from germline at one of its ends, possibly a read error.

Source material: CD8+ T cells from PBMCs. This chain links TRBV11-2 with TRBJ2-7; 12 bases are shared with TRBD1. The TCR comes from a human donor in good health. CDR3 region: CTSSRGQGALHEQYF. The CDR3 DNA reads as TGTACCAGCAGCCGGGGACAGGGGGCTTTGCACGAGCAGTACTTC.